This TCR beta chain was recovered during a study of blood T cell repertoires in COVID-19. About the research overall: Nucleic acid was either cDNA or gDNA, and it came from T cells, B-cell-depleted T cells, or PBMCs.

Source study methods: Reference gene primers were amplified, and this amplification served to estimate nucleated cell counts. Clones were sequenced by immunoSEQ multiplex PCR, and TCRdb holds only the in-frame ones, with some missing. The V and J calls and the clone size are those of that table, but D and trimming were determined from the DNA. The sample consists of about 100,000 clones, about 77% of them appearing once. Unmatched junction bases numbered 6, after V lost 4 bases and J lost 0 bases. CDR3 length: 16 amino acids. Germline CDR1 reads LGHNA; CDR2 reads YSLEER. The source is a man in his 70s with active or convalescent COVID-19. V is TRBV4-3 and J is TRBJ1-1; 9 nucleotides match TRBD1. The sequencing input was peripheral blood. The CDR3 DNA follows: TGCGCCAGCAGCCGTGTGGACAGGGGAATGAACACTGAAGCTTTCTTT. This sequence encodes CASSRVDRGMNTEAFF.